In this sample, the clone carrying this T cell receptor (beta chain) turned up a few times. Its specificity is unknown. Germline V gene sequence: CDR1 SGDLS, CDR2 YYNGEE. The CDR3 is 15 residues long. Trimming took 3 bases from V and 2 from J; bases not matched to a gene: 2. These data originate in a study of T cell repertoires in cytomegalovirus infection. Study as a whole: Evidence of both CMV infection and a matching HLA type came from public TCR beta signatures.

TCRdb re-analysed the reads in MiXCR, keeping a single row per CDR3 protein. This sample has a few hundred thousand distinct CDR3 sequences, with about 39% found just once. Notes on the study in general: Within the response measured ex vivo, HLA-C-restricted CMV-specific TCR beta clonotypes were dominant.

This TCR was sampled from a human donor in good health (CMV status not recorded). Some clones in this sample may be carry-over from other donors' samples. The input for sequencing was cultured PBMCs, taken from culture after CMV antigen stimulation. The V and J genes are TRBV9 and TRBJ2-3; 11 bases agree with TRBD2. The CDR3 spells CASSGTSGLTDTQYF. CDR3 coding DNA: TGTGCCAGCAGCGGGACTAGCGGGCTCACAGATACGCAGTATTTT.